This T cell receptor beta chain was sequenced in a study of T cell responses to AZD1222 COVID-19 vaccine. Libraries were prepared by immunoSEQ multiplex PCR; TCRdb keeps only in-frame clonotypes and omits some of them. The sample yields 100,000 or so clones, about 89% seen once. V was clipped by 4 bases and J by 4 bases; unmatched bases: 6. Germline values: CDR1 MDHEN, CDR2 SYDVKM. The CDR3 runs to 15 residues. This clone was picked up one time. The sample in question was peripheral blood, obtained on day 0 of AZD1222 vaccination. The clonotype comes from an adult in good health. This chain joins TRBV28 and TRBJ2-3, with 9 bases matching TRBD2. The CDR3 protein is CASSWAGGTADTQYF. The CDR3 coding sequence is TGTGCCAGCAGTTGGGCGGGGGGGACAGCAGATACGCAGTATTTT.